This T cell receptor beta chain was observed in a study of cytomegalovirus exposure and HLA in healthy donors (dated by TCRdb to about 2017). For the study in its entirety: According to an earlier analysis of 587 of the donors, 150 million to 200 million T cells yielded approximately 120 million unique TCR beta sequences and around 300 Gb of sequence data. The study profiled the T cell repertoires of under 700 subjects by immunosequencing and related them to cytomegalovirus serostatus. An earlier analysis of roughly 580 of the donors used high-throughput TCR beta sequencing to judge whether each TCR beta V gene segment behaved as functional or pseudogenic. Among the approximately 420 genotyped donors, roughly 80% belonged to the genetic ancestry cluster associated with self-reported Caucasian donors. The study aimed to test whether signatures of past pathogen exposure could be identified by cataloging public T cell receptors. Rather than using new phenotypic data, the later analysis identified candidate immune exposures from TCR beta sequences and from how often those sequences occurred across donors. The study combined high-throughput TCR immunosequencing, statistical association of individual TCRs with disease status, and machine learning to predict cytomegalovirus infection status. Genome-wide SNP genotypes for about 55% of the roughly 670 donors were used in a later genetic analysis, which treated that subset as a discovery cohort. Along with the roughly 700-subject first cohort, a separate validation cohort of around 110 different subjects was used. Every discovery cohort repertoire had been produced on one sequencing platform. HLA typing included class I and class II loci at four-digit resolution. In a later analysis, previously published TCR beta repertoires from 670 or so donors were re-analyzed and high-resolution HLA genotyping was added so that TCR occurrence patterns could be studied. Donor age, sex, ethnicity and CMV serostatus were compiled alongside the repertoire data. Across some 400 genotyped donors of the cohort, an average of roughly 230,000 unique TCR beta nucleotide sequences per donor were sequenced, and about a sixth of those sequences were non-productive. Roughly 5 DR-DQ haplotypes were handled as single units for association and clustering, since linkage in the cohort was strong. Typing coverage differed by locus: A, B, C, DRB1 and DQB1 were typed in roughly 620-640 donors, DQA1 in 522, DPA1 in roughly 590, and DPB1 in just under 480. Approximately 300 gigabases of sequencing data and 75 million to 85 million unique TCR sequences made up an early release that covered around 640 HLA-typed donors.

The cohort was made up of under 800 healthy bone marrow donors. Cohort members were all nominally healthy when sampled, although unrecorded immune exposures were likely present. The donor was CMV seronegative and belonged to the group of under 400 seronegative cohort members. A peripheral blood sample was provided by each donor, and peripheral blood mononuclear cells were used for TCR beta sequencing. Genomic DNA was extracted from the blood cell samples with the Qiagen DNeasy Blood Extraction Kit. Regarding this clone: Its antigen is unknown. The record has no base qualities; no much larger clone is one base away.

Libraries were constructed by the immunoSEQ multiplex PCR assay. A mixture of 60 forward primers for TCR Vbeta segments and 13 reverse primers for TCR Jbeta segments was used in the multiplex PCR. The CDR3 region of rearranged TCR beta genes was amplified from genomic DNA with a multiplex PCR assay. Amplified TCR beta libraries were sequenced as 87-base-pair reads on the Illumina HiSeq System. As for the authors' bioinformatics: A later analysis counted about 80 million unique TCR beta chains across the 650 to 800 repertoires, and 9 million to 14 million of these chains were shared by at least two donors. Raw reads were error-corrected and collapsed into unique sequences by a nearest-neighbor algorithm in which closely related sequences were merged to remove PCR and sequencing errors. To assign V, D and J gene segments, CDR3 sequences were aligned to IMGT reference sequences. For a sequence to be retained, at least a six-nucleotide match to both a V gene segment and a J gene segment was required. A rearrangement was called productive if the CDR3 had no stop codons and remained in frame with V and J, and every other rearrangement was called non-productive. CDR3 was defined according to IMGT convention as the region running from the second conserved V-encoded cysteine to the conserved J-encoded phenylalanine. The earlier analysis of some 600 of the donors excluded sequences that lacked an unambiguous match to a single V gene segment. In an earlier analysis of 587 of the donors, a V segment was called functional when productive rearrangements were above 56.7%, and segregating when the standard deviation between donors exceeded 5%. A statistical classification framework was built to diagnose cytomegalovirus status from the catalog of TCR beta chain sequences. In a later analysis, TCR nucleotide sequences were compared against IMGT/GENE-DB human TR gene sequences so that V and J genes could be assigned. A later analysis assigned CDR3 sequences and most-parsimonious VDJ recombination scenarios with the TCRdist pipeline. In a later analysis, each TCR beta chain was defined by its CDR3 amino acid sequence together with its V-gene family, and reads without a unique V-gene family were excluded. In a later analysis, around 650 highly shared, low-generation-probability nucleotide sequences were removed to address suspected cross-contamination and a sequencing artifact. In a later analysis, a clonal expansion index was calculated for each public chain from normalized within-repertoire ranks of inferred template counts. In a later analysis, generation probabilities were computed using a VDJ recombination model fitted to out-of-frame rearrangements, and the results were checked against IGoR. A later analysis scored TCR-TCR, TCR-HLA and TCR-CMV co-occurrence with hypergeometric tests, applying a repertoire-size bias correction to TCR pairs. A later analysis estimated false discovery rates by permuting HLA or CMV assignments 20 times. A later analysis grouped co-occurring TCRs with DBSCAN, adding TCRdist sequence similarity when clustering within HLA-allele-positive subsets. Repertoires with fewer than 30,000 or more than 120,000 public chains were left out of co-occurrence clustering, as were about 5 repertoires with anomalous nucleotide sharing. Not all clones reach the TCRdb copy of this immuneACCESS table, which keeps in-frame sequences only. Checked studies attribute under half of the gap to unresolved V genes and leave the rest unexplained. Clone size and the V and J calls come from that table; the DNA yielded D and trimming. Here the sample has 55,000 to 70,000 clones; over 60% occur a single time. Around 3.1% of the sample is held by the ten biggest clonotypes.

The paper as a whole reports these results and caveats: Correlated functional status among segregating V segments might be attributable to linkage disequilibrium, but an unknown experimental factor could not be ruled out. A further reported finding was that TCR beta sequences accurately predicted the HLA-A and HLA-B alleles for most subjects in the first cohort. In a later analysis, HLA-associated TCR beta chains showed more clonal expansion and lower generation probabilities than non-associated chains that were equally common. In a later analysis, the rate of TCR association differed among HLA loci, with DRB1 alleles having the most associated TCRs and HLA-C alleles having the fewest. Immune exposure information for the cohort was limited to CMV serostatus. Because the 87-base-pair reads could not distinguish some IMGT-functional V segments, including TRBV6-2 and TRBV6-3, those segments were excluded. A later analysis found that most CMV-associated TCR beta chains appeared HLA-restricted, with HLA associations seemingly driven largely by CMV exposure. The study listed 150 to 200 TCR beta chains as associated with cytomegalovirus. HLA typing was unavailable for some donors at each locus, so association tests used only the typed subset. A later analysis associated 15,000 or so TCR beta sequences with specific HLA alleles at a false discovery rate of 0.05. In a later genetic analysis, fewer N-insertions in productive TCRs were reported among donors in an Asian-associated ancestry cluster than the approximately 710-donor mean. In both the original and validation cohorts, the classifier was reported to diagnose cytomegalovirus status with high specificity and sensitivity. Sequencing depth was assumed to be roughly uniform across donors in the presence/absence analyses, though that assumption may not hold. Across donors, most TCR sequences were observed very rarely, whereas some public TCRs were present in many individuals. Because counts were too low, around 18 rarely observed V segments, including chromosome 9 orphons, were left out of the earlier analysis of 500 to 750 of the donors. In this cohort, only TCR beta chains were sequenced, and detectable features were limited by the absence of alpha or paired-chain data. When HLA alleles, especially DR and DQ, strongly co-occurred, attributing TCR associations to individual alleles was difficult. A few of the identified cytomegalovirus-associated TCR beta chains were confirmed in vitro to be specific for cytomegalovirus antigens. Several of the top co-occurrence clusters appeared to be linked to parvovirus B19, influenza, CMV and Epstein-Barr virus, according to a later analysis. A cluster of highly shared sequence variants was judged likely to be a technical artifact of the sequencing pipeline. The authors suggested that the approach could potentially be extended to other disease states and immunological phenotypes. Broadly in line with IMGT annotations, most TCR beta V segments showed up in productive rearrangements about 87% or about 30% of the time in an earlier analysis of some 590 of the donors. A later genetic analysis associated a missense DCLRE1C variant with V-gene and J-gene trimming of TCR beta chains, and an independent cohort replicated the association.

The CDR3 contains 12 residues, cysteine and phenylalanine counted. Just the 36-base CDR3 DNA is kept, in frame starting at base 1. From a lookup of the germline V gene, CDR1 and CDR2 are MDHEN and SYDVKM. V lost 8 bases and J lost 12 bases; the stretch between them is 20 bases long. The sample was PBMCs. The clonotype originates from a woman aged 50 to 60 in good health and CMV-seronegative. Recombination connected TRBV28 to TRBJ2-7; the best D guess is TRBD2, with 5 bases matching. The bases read TGTGCCAGCCAACAAATCCCGGGAACAATGTACTTC. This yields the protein CASQQIPGTMYF.